The 28 T cell receptor beta chains presented below share a single source sample, sequenced in a study of cytomegalovirus exposure and HLA in healthy donors. Assay: immunoSEQ multiplex PCR; the TCRdb copy retains only in-frame clones and omits some. The sample lists 200,000 or so clones; 87% were seen once. Sample: PBMCs. The receptors were sampled from a woman aged 18-35 years in good health and CMV-seropositive.

J is TRBJ2-3 and V is TRBV28, with 7 bases aligning to TRBD1. The CDR3 spans 17 residues. Germline assignment: CDR1 MDHEN and CDR2 SYDVKM. The J segment lost 0 bases and the V segment lost 2 bases, leaving 8 bases of the junction unmatched. CDR3 sequence reads: CASSLLPGQSSTDTQYF. The CDR3 bases are TGTGCCAGCAGTTTACTTCCGGGACAGTCTAGCACAGATACGCAGTATTTT.

The chain combines TRBV4-1 with TRBJ1-5; perhaps TRBD1 as D (5 bases). Trimming took 0 bases from V and 9 from J, leaving 21 bases between them. This CDR3 spans 17 amino acids. CDR1 is MGHRA and CDR2 is YSYEKL in the germline V gene. This CDR3 is CASSQEAAGSVGWPQHF. The CDR3 DNA is TGCGCCAGCAGCCAAGAGGCGGCAGGGTCCGTTGGTTGGCCCCAGCATTTT.

This sequence joins TRBV7-8 and TRBJ1-5, with a weak D call TRBD1 (6 bases). CDR1 is SGHVS and CDR2 is FQNEAQ in the germline V gene. V was shortened by 10 bases and J by 5 bases, with 24 bases between the two germline ends. This CDR3 has 16 amino acids. The CDR3 nucleotides read TGTGCCACCCGCTACTCGGCAGGGGTTTCTGATCAGCCCCAGCATTTT. Amino acids: CATRYSAGVSDQPQHF.

V gene TRBV6-5 combines with J gene TRBJ2-1; 8 bases match TRBD1. The germline V gene has CDR1 MNHEY and CDR2 SVGAGI. This CDR3 has 13 residues. The V gene end was trimmed by 6 bases and the J gene end by 6 bases; junction bases not matched to a gene: 4. DNA of the CDR3: TGTGCCAGCAGCCCGACAGGGGCCAATGAGCAGTTCTTC. Translation: CASSPTGANEQFF.

This clone was observed a handful of times. This sequence joins TRBV4-1 and TRBJ2-7; 7 nucleotides line up with TRBD2. The CDR3 consists of 15 residues. The J segment lost 0 bases and the V segment lost 3 bases, leaving 5 bases of the junction unmatched. CDR1 MGHRA and CDR2 YSYEKL come from the germline V gene. In nucleotides, the CDR3 is TGCGCCAGCAGCCACGATAGCGGGCTCTCCTACGAGCAGTACTTC. Amino acids: CASSHDSGLSYEQYF.

Remarks on this clone: Other DNA sequences of this sample code for an identical CDR3. The chain carries TRBV27 and TRBJ1-1; no clear D gene. V was clipped by 2 bases and J by 1 base, with 5 bases between them. Germline CDR1 and CDR2: MNHEY and SMNVEV (reference sequence). There are 13 residues in the CDR3. Written as DNA, the CDR3 is TGTGCCAGCAGTTTAGGAGCGAACACTGAAGCTTTCTTT. Translation gives CASSLGANTEAFF.

Many counts were recorded for this clone. The gene calls are TRBV6-1 and TRBJ2-2; D possibly corresponds to TRBD1 (6 bases). Germline V lookup: CDR1 MNHNS, CDR2 SASEGT. This CDR3 is 14 amino acids long. Trimming shortened V by 3 bases and J by 3 bases, and 8 bases separated the two germline ends. As DNA, the CDR3 is TGTGCCAGCAGTGAGGGGGCGCACACCGGGGAGCTGTTTTTT. Amino acid sequence: CASSEGAHTGELFF.

The chain recombines TRBV5-1 with TRBJ2-5; TRBD1 matches at 9 bases. CDR1 is SGHRS and CDR2 is YFSETQ in the germline V gene. The CDR3 has 14 amino acids. The junction had 5 bases not matched to a gene; V was cut back by 4 bases and J by 4 bases. This CDR3 is CASSPGQGGETQYF. The CDR3 nucleotides read TGCGCCAGCAGCCCGGGACAGGGAGGAGAGACCCAGTACTTC.

The CDR3 loop is CASSTGQGRGEQYF. CDR3 nucleotides: TGTGCCAGCAGCACTGGACAGGGGAGGGGCGAGCAGTACTTC. The gene calls are TRBV13 and TRBJ2-7; 9 bases fit TRBD1. This CDR3 contains 14 residues. From germline, CDR1 is PRHDT and CDR2 FYEKMQ (reference sequence). J was trimmed by 6 bases and V by 5 bases; bases with no gene match: 8.

The chain recombines TRBV11-2 with TRBJ1-2, with D maybe TRBD1 (6 bases). CDR3 size: 17 residues. The V gene lost 0 bases and the J gene lost 5 bases, with 19 bases spanning the gap. Germline assignment: CDR1 SGHAT and CDR2 FQNNGV. CDR3 DNA: TGTGCCAGCAGCTTAGATAGGGGTACAGGGAAAGATTATGGCTACACCTTC. Residues: CASSLDRGTGKDYGYTF.

The V and J genes are TRBV28 and TRBJ2-2; 7 bases fit TRBD2. CDR3 size: 13 residues. Losses at the gene ends were 3 bases for V and 6 bases for J; bases not matched to a gene: 1. From germline, CDR1 is MDHEN and CDR2 SYDVKM. In nucleotides, the CDR3 is TGTGCCAGCAGTTTGAGCGGGGCCGGGGAGCTGTTTTTT. It yields the protein CASSLSGAGELFF.

The chain has TRBV7-6 and TRBJ2-2; the D is unclear. The CDR3 sequence is 15 residues long. The germline V gene encodes CDR1 SGHVS and CDR2 FNYEAQ. Trimming stripped 3 bases from V and 4 bases from J, with 12 bases between. The DNA of the CDR3 is TGTGCCAGCAGCTTCGCGTCCGATTTCACCGGGGAGCTGTTTTTT. Translating it yields CASSFASDFTGELFF.

The gene calls are TRBV5-1 and TRBJ2-1; 8 nucleotides line up with TRBD2. V was clipped by 3 bases and J by 8 bases; unmatched bases: 7. The CDR3 is 14 amino acids. Germline CDR1 is SGHRS and CDR2 is YFSETQ. CDR3: CASSSYGRADEQFF. CDR3 sequence (DNA): TGCGCCAGCAGCTCCTACGGGAGGGCAGATGAGCAGTTCTTC.

V gene TRBV9 combines with J gene TRBJ2-1; the D gene is possibly TRBD1 (6 bases). The CDR3 is 15 residues long. Germline V gene data show CDR1 as SGDLS and CDR2 as YYNGEE. Trimming removed 1 base from V and 8 bases from J, with 16 bases in between. The CDR3 nucleotides are TGTGCCAGCAGCGTATCCGGGACACCCAGGGATGAGCAGTTCTTC. Amino acids: CASSVSGTPRDEQFF.

The chain has TRBV4-2 and TRBJ1-2; 9 bases line up with TRBD1. The CDR3 contains 16 residues. The trim removed 0 bases at V and 4 bases at J, leaving 6 bases unmatched. The germline CDR1 and CDR2 sequences are LGHNA and YNFKEQ. CDR3 sequence reads: CASSQEETGGSYGYTF. In DNA form, the CDR3 reads TGTGCCAGCAGCCAAGAGGAAACAGGGGGCTCCTATGGCTACACCTTC.

As DNA, the CDR3 is TGTGCCAGCACGCACACTAGCGGGATCACCTACAATGAGCAGTTCTTC. Protein product: CASTHTSGITYNEQFF. This chain uses TRBV2 with TRBJ2-1, with TRBD2 matching 10 bases. The germline V gene has CDR1 SNHLY and CDR2 FYNNEI. The V segment lost 7 bases and the J segment 2 bases; nucleotides outside the gene matches: 8. The CDR3 has 16 residues.

The chain links TRBV7-8 to TRBJ1-5; D is uncertain. Germline assignment: CDR1 SGHVS and CDR2 FQNEAQ. This CDR3 region has 14 residues. The V gene lost 2 bases and the J gene lost 6 bases, with 11 bases spanning the gap. The CDR3 DNA is TGTGCCAGCAGCTTACAGTCCCCAAGTCAGCCCCAGCATTTT. Amino acids: CASSLQSPSQPQHF.

V usage is TRBV27 and J usage is TRBJ1-5; TRBD1 is a possible D gene (5 bases). V lost 3 bases and J 7 bases, leaving 13 bases between the germline ends. Germline CDR1 and CDR2: MNHEY and SMNVEV (reference sequence). The CDR3 contains 14 residues. CDR3 nucleotides: TGTGCCAGCAGTTTGTCAGGGTTCGGGCAGCCCCAGCATTTT. Translation: CASSLSGFGQPQHF.

The J gene is TRBJ2-3, the V gene TRBV5-1; a possible D gene is TRBD2 (6 bases). The CDR3 sequence is 15 residues long. The germline V gene encodes CDR1 SGHRS and CDR2 YFSETQ. With 0 bases removed from V and 2 bases from J, the gap between germline ends came to 10 bases. In DNA form, the CDR3 reads TGCGCCAGCAGCTTGGGCGGGAAAAACACAGATACGCAGTATTTT. As protein: CASSLGGKNTDTQYF.

V and J are TRBV5-1 and TRBJ2-3, with D unclear. Germline values: CDR1 SGHRS, CDR2 YFSETQ. This CDR3 spans 16 amino acids. V shed 1 base and J shed 0 bases, with 12 bases lying between them. CDR3 coding DNA: TGCGCCAGCAGCTTGTTATCAGGTGGAAGCACAGATACGCAGTATTTT. Encoded protein: CASSLLSGGSTDTQYF.

The rearrangement joins TRBV7-2 to TRBJ1-2, with D possibly matching TRBD1 (5 bases). This CDR3 has 13 residues. CDR1 is SGHTA, CDR2 FQGNSA, per germline. V gave up 1 base and J gave up 7 bases, with 10 bases separating them. The CDR3 is CASSLGRAGGYTF. CDR3 coding DNA: TGTGCCAGCAGCTTAGGCAGGGCCGGTGGCTACACCTTC.

This clone has more than one count but fewer than ten. This sequence joins TRBV10-3 and TRBJ1-2, with TRBD1 as a possible D gene (6 bases). In germline, CDR1 is ENHRY, CDR2 SYGVKD. This CDR3 spans 13 amino acids. With 2 bases removed from V and 6 bases from J, the gap between germline ends came to 10 bases. The CDR3, as DNA: TGTGCCATCAGTGAGGCCTCAGGGGATGGCTACACCTTC. Residues: CAISEASGDGYTF.

The CDR3 is CASSLDGTYGYTF. The CDR3 coding sequence is TGTGCCAGCAGCCTTGACGGGACATATGGCTACACCTTC. This chain uses TRBV28 with TRBJ1-2; perhaps TRBD1 as D (6 bases). With 6 bases removed from V and 5 bases from J, the gap between germline ends came to 13 bases. The germline V gene encodes CDR1 MDHEN and CDR2 SYDVKM. The CDR3 has 13 residues.

V and J are TRBV6-5 and TRBJ2-1; 8 bases match TRBD2. The CDR3 spans 15 residues. Germline loops: CDR1 MNHEY, CDR2 SVGAGI. With 7 bases clipped from V and 7 bases from J, the junction kept 12 bases outside the gene matches. The CDR3 region has the DNA TGTGCCAGCACCCCAGGGGCGGGAGGAGGAAATGAGCAGTTCTTC. Protein sequence: CASTPGAGGGNEQFF.

This chain links TRBV7-9 with TRBJ2-7; 7 bases align to TRBD1. Trimming at V came to 4 bases and at J to 3 bases, leaving 12 bases not matched to a gene. The CDR3 extends over 16 amino acids. Germline V gene data show CDR1 as SEHNR and CDR2 as FQNEAQ (reference sequence). CDR3 loop: CASSSIRDRANYEQYF. The CDR3 DNA reads TGTGCCAGCAGCTCAATCCGGGACAGAGCTAACTACGAGCAGTACTTC.

This chain links TRBV28 with TRBJ1-2; TRBD1 aligns across 7 bases. Germline-derived CDR1 and CDR2 are MDHEN and SYDVKM. The CDR3 consists of 15 residues. J gave up 4 bases and V 3 bases, and 8 bases lay outside the gene matches. CDR3 region: CASSFSDRAGYGYTF. The CDR3 bases are TGTGCCAGCAGTTTCTCTGACAGGGCAGGCTATGGCTACACCTTC.

This clone was detected only once. The V call is TRBV30, the J call TRBJ2-1; D may be TRBD1 (5 bases). The germline CDR1 and CDR2 sequences are GTSNPN and SVGIG (reference sequence). CDR3 length equals 12 residues. The ends were cut back, 0 bases at V and 7 bases at J, with 7 bases in the middle. CDR3 in DNA: TGTGCCTGGAGTGTAGCAGGGAATGAGCAGTTCTTC. Protein sequence: CAWSVAGNEQFF. The full variable domain, with the rest looked up from reference TRBV30 and TRBJ2-1, is SQTIHQWPATLVQPVGSPLSLECTVEGTSNPNLYWYRQAAGRGLQLLFYSVGIGQISSEVPQNLSASRPQDRQFILSSKKLLLSDSGFYLCAWSVAGNEQFFGPGTRLTVL.

The rearrangement joins TRBV28 to TRBJ2-3; D call uncertain. Trimming removed 4 bases from V and 2 bases from J, with 7 bases in between. CDR3 length: 13 residues. The germline V gene encodes CDR1 MDHEN and CDR2 SYDVKM. CDR3 in amino acids: CASSYGSTDTQYF. Written as DNA, the CDR3 is TGTGCCAGCAGTTACGGGTCCACAGATACGCAGTATTTT.